These 8 T cell receptor beta chains share one sample of origin, sequenced in a study of blood T cell repertoires in COVID-19. The assay was immunoSEQ multiplex PCR, and TCRdb's table has in-frame clones only and misses some. The profile covers 150,000 to 200,000 clones, with more than 80% appearing a single time and approximately 11% taken by the ten largest. The sequencing input was peripheral blood. These receptor sequences come from a human donor in a cohort sampled during active COVID-19.

V usage is TRBV7-9 and J usage is TRBJ1-4; the match to TRBD1 covers 7 bases. The CDR3 extends over 15 amino acids. V was pared by 1 base and J by 5 bases, with 4 bases of the junction left unmatched. Germline V gives CDR1 SEHNR, CDR2 FQNEAQ (reference sequence). The chain's CDR3 is CASSLGQGVNEKLFF. In nucleotides, the CDR3 is TGTGCCAGCAGCTTAGGACAGGGAGTAAATGAAAAACTGTTTTTT.

This clone was seen only once. The chain has TRBV11-2 and TRBJ2-1, with 10 bases aligning to TRBD2. The length of the CDR3 is 15 residues. Per the germline V gene, CDR1 is SGHAT and CDR2 is FQNNGV. Germline trimming cut 0 bases from V and 8 bases from J; bases unmatched to any gene: 4. CDR3: CASSLEASGRDEQFF. For the CDR3, the DNA is TGTGCCAGCAGCTTAGAGGCTAGCGGGAGAGATGAGCAGTTCTTC.

The J gene is TRBJ2-2, the V gene TRBV10-1, with a weak D call TRBD2 (6 bases). Germline loops: CDR1 WNHNN, CDR2 SYGVQD (reference sequence). The CDR3 is 14 residues long. Trimming took off 3 bases at V and 6 bases at J, with 11 bases between the two ends. The CDR3 nucleotides read TGCGCCAGCAGTGATTTCGGGGGATCCGGGGAGCTGTTTTTT. This codes for CASSDFGGSGELFF.

The rearrangement joins TRBV21-1 to TRBJ2-3; the table gives TRBD2 as D, unverified against the DNA. TRBV21-1 is labeled a pseudogene. The CDR3 totals 15 residues. This chain's CDR3 is CASRKGVAPVDTQYF. The CDR3 coding sequence is TGTGCCAGCCGAAAAGGGGTAGCCCCTGTGGATACGCAGTATTTT.

The sample holds a few counts of this clone. The same CDR3 arises from other DNA sequences in this sample as well. The chain recombines TRBV6-5 with TRBJ1-2, with 11 nucleotides matching TRBD1. V lost 0 bases to trimming and J lost 2 bases; unmatched junction nucleotides: 2. CDR1 is MNHEY, CDR2 SVGAGI, per germline. The CDR3 covers 16 residues. CDR3 nucleotides: TGTGCCAGCAGTTACTCCCGGACAGGGGGCAACTATGGCTACACCTTC. Its protein product is CASSYSRTGGNYGYTF.

The chain carries TRBV6-5 and TRBJ2-5, with 7 bases fitting TRBD1. The CDR3 sequence is 14 residues long. Germline CDR1 reads MNHEY; CDR2 reads SVGAGI. J was trimmed by 1 base and V by 6 bases; bases with no gene match: 5. In DNA, the CDR3 is TGTGCCAGCAGCTTCCGGGACAGCCAAGAGACCCAGTACTTC. Its protein product is CASSFRDSQETQYF.

The CDR3 sequence is CASSLGGLAGDKPRNEQFF. For the CDR3, the DNA is TGTGCCAGCAGCTTAGGTGGACTAGCGGGAGATAAGCCCCGGAATGAGCAGTTCTTC. This chain connects TRBV7-9 to TRBJ2-1, with TRBD2 matching over 13 bases. The CDR3 spans 19 residues. V gave up 1 base and J gave up 7 bases; unmatched junction bases: 13. Germline loops: CDR1 SEHNR, CDR2 FQNEAQ (reference sequence).

This chain's CDR3 is CASSLLGSSYEQYF. DNA for the CDR3: TGTGCCAGCAGCCTCCTGGGGAGCTCCTACGAGCAGTACTTC. The rearrangement joins TRBV3-1 (or the pseudogene TRBV3-2) to TRBJ2-7, with D tentatively TRBD2 (5 bases). This CDR3 contains 14 residues. Trimming stripped 4 bases from V and 0 bases from J, with 10 bases between. In germline, CDR1 is LGHDT, CDR2 YNNKEL (reference sequence).